The subject of this entry is one TCR beta chain. This entry belongs to a study of blood T cell repertoires in COVID-19. As for the study in general: Acute and convalescent COVID-19 specimens originated in the United States, Italy and Spain.

Authors' processing steps: It was from reference gene primer amplification that nucleated cell counts were estimated. The assay was immunoSEQ multiplex PCR, and TCRdb's table has in-frame clones only and misses some. The V and J calls and clone size were taken over from that table, and D and trimming were inferred from the DNA. This repertoire shows some 220,000 clones, approximately 83% found once; its top ten account for over 4.5%. Sequencing input: peripheral blood. The receptor was derived from a human donor in a cohort sampled during active COVID-19.

This chain's CDR3 is CASSYFGGSSYEQYF. CDR3 sequence (DNA): TGTGCCAGCAGTTACTTTGGCGGGAGCTCCTACGAGCAGTACTTC. The rearrangement links TRBV6-5 to TRBJ2-7, with 7 bases identical to TRBD2. The CDR3 extends over 15 amino acids. Per germline, CDR1 MNHEY and CDR2 SVGAGI. Trimming at V came to 1 base and at J to 0 bases, leaving 3 bases not matched to a gene.